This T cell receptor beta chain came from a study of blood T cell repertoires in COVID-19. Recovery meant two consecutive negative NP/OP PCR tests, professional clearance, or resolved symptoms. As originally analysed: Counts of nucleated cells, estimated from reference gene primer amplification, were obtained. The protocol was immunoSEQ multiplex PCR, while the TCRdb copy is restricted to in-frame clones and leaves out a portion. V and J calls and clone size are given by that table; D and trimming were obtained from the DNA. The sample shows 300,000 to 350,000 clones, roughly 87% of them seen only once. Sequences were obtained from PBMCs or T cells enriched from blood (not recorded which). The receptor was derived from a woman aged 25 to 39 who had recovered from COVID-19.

The CDR3 nucleotides read TGTGCCTGGAGCGCCCGGGACAGGCACCGGAACACTGAAGCTTTCTTT. This gives the protein CAWSARDRHRNTEAFF. The chain links TRBV30 to TRBJ1-1, with TRBD1 matching over 8 bases. This CDR3 comprises 16 residues. Losses at the gene ends were 3 bases for V and 1 base for J; bases not matched to a gene: 10. CDR1 and CDR2 from the germline V gene are GTSNPN and SVGIG (reference sequence).